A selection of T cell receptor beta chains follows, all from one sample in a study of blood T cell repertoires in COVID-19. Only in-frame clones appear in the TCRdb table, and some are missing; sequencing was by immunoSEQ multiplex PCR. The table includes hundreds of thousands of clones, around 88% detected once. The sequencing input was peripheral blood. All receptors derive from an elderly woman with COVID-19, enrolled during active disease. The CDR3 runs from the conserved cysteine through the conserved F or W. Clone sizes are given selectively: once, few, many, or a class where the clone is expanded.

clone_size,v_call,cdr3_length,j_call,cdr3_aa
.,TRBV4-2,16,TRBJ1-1,CASSQVDRGHGTEAFF
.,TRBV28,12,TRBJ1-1,CASGQRNTEAFF
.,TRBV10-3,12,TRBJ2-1,CATSGENNEQFF
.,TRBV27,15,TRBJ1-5,CASSLLGGGNQPQHF
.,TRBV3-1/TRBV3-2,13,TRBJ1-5,CASSGGVNQPQHF
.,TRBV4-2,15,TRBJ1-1,CASSQAGGVNTEAFF
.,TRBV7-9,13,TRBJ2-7,CASSLAGARVQYF
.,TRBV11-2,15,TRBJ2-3,CASSSTSGERDTQYF
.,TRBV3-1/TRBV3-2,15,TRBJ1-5,CASSRGQVSNQPQHF
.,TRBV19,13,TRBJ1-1,CASSPRVGTEAFF
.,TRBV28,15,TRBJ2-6,CASRGQGAGANVLTF
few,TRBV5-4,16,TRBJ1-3,CASSLAGDFSGNTIYF
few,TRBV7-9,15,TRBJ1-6,CASRATGDYNSPLHF
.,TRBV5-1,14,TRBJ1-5,CASSLGTGGQPQHF
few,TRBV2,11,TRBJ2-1,CASSDAGGQFF
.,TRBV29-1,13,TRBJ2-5,CSVRRGAQETQYF
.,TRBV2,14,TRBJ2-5,CASSEGVIQETQYF
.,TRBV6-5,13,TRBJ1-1,CATRKLGEVVAFF
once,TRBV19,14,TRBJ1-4,CASSIQGGDEKLFF
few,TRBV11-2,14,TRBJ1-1,CASSWSDGNTEAFF
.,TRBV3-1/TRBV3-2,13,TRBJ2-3,CASTEQGTDTQYF
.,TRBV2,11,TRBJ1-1,CASSLTFEAFF
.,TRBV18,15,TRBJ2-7,CASSPPRQGSYEQYF
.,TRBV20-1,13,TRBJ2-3,CSASVSGTDTQYF
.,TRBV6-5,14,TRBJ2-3,CASSLSGGADTQYF
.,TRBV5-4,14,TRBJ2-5,CASSLADRLETQYF
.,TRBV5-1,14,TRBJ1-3,CASSDQGAGNTIYF
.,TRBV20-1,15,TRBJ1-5,CSASLGQGGNQPQHF
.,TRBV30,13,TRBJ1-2,CAWSLPRNYGYTF
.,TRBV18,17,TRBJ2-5,CASSLSGLAGAEETQYF
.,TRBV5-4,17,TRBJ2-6,CASSLGGSSSGANVLTF
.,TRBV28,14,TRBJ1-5,CASIRQYGNQPQHF
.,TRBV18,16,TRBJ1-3,CASSPLGSGSGNTIYF
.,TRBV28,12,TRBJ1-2,CASSPRGYGYTF
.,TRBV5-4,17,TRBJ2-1,CASSPGGAVSSYNEQFF
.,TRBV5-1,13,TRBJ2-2,CASGTQGPGELFF
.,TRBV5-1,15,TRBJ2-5,CASSYQAGGGETQYF
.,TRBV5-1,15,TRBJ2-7,CASSSTGTGNYEQYF
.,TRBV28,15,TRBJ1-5,CASSLGDRSNQPQHF
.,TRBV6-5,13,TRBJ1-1,CASSSTVNTEAFF
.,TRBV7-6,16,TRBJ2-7,CASSFTAGTLIEGQYF
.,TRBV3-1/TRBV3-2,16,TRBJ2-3,CASSQWGTSGTDTQYF
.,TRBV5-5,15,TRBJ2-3,CASSFGLELTDTQYF
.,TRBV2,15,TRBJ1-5,CASRVARGGHQPQHF
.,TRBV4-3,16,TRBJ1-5,CASSQEKGVSNQPQHF
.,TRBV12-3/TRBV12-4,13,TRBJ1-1,CASTLGRDTEAFF
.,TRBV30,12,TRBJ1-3,CAWSVAGNTIYF
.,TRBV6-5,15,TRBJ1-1,CASSYSYNGETEAFF
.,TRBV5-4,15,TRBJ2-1,CASSSSGDTQWEQFF
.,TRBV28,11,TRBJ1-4,CASSLREKLFF
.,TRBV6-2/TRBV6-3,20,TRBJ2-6,CASSYSQGTYPNSGANVLTF
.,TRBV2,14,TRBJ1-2,CASRSGTGVGGYTF
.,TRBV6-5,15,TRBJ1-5,CASRGTGGGNQPQHF
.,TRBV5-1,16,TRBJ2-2,CASSAGGTLNTGELFF
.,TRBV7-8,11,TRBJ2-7,CASRSGGLQYF
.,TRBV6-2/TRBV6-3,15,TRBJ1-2,CASSRGQGGVYGYTF
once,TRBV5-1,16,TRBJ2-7,CASSFLTGHGSYEQYF